This TCR beta chain was recorded in a study of cytomegalovirus exposure and HLA in healthy donors (dated by TCRdb to 2016 to 2017). Notes on the research overall: An earlier analysis of several hundred of the donors reported about 290 Gb of sequence data and 100 million to 140 million unique TCR beta sequences from 150 million to 200 million T cells. An early release that covered roughly 600 HLA-typed donors contained around 300 gigabases of sequencing data and tens of millions of unique TCR sequences. Of the approximately 370 genotyped donors, roughly 76% were placed in the genetic ancestry cluster associated with self-reported Caucasian donors. The study aimed to test whether signatures of past pathogen exposure could be identified by cataloging public T cell receptors. The study used immunosequencing to profile the T cell repertoires of around 600 subjects and linked those repertoires to cytomegalovirus serostatus. Along with the 666-subject first cohort, a separate validation cohort of approximately 110 different subjects was used. To predict cytomegalovirus infection status, the study brought together high-throughput TCR immunosequencing, statistical association of individual TCRs with disease status, and machine learning. A later analysis re-examined previously published TCR beta repertoires from hundreds of donors and added high-resolution HLA genotyping to investigate patterns of TCR occurrence. Rather than drawing on any new phenotypic data, the later analysis identified candidate immune exposures from TCR beta sequences and the way those sequences occurred across donors. An earlier analysis of 587 of the donors used high-throughput TCR beta sequencing to judge whether each TCR beta V gene segment behaved as functional or pseudogenic. Donor age, sex, ethnicity and CMV serostatus were compiled alongside the repertoire data. A later genetic analysis took genome-wide SNP genotypes for about 55% of the roughly 700 donors and used that subset as a discovery cohort. All discovery cohort repertoires had been generated on a single sequencing platform. HLA typing included class I and class II loci at four-digit resolution. The number of donors typed differed by locus, with about 629-630 for A, B, C, DRB1 and DQB1, 522 for DQA1, 606 for DPA1, and around 430 for DPB1. Because of strong linkage in the cohort, roughly 5 DR-DQ haplotypes were treated as single units for association and clustering. On average, 235,054 unique TCR beta nucleotide sequences were sequenced per donor among several hundred genotyped donors of the cohort, with 15% to 20% of those sequences being non-productive. On the study overall, not on this receptor specifically: Linkage disequilibrium might explain the correlated functional status among segregating V segments, but an unknown experimental factor could not be excluded. The authors suggested that the approach could potentially be extended to other disease states and immunological phenotypes. Because HLA typing was missing for some donors at each locus, association tests included only the typed subset. A further reported finding was that TCR beta sequences accurately predicted the HLA-A and HLA-B alleles for most subjects in the first cohort. A later analysis found that HLA-associated TCR beta chains were more clonally expanded and had lower generation probabilities than equally common non-associated chains. Across donors, most TCR sequences were observed very rarely, whereas some public TCRs were present in many individuals. In a later analysis, TCR association rates were found to vary across HLA loci, with the most associated TCRs seen for DRB1 alleles and the fewest for HLA-C alleles. Some IMGT-functional V segments, including TRBV6-2 and TRBV6-3, could not be told apart with the 87-base-pair reads, so those segments were excluded. Strong co-occurrence of HLA alleles, especially DR and DQ, made assigning TCR associations to individual alleles difficult. Approximately 16 rarely observed V segments, including chromosome 9 orphons, were excluded from the earlier analysis of a few hundred of the donors because counts were too low. A few of the identified cytomegalovirus-associated TCR beta chains were confirmed in vitro to be specific for cytomegalovirus antigens. In a later genetic analysis, fewer N-insertions in productive TCRs were reported among donors in an Asian-associated ancestry cluster than the approximately 710-donor mean. A later analysis found that most CMV-associated TCR beta chains appeared HLA-restricted, with HLA associations seemingly driven largely by CMV exposure. Presence/absence analyses assumed roughly uniform sequencing depth across donors, an assumption that may not hold. Several of the top co-occurrence clusters appeared to be linked to parvovirus B19, influenza, CMV and Epstein-Barr virus, according to a later analysis. A group of highly shared sequence variants was considered likely to be a technical artifact of the sequencing pipeline. Broadly in line with IMGT annotations, most TCR beta V segments showed up in productive rearrangements about 90% or about 30% of the time in an earlier analysis of several hundred of the donors. CMV serostatus was the only immune exposure information available for the cohort. Cytomegalovirus status was reported to be diagnosed by the classifier with high specificity and sensitivity in both the original and validation cohorts. A later analysis associated 15,000 to 20,000 TCR beta sequences with specific HLA alleles at a false discovery rate of 0.05. A later genetic analysis associated a missense DCLRE1C variant with V-gene and J-gene trimming of TCR beta chains, and an independent cohort replicated the association. The study gave a list of roughly 150 TCR beta chains associated with cytomegalovirus. Only TCR beta chains were sequenced in this cohort, and the absence of alpha or paired-chain data limited detectable features.

In total, 666 healthy bone marrow donors made up the cohort. At the time of sampling, every cohort member was nominally healthy, though immune exposures that went unrecorded were likely present. The donor was CMV seropositive and belonged to the group of over 250 seropositive cohort members. Every donor gave a peripheral blood sample, and the peripheral blood mononuclear cells from that sample were used for TCR beta sequencing. The Qiagen DNeasy Blood Extraction Kit was used to extract genomic DNA from the blood cell samples. For this clone: What this receptor recognizes is not known. No base quality information exists; no much larger clone differs at one position.

The protocol used for the library was the immunoSEQ multiplex PCR assay. For the multiplex PCR, a mixture combining 60 forward primers for TCR Vbeta segments and 13 reverse primers for TCR Jbeta segments was used. The CDR3 region of rearranged TCR beta genes was amplified from genomic DNA with a multiplex PCR assay. Amplified TCR beta libraries were sequenced as 87-base-pair reads on the Illumina HiSeq System. The study's own analysis went as follows. Across the 700 or so repertoires, a later analysis counted 80 million or so unique TCR beta chains, 9.5 million to 13 million of which were shared by at least two donors. Raw reads were error-corrected and collapsed into unique sequences with a nearest-neighbor algorithm that merged closely related sequences to remove PCR and sequencing errors. CDR3 sequences were aligned to IMGT reference sequences to assign V, D and J gene segments. For a sequence to be retained, a match of at least six nucleotides was required to both a V gene segment and a J gene segment. Rearrangements were called productive when the CDR3 lacked stop codons and stayed in frame with V and J; all others were non-productive. Following IMGT convention, CDR3 was defined as the stretch from the second conserved V-encoded cysteine to the conserved J-encoded phenylalanine. In an earlier analysis of around 600 of the donors, sequences lacking an unambiguous match to a single V gene segment were excluded. In an earlier analysis of around 600 of the donors, V segments were called functional above 56.7% productive rearrangements and were called segregating when the between-donor standard deviation exceeded 5%. A statistical classification framework was built for diagnosing cytomegalovirus status from the catalog of TCR beta chain sequences. A later analysis assigned V and J genes by comparing TCR nucleotide sequences with IMGT/GENE-DB human TR gene sequences. The TCRdist pipeline was used in a later analysis to assign CDR3 sequences and most-parsimonious VDJ recombination scenarios. A later analysis defined each TCR beta chain by its CDR3 amino acid sequence plus V-gene family, and excluded reads lacking a unique V-gene family. To address suspected cross-contamination and a sequencing artifact, a later analysis removed around 590 highly shared, low-generation-probability nucleotide sequences. A later analysis calculated a clonal expansion index for each public chain from normalized within-repertoire ranks of inferred template counts. A later analysis computed generation probabilities with a VDJ recombination model fitted to out-of-frame rearrangements, and checked the results against IGoR. A later analysis scored TCR-TCR, TCR-HLA and TCR-CMV co-occurrence with hypergeometric tests, applying a repertoire-size bias correction to TCR pairs. False discovery rates were estimated in a later analysis by permuting HLA or CMV assignments 20 times. In a later analysis, co-occurring TCRs were grouped using DBSCAN, and TCRdist sequence similarity was added for clustering within HLA-allele-positive subsets. For co-occurrence clustering, repertoires with fewer than 30,000 or more than 120,000 public chains were excluded, along with roughly 5 repertoires with anomalous nucleotide sharing. TCRdb carries this immuneACCESS record with in-frame sequences only. Its versions omit some clonotypes, under half of them owing to an unresolved V gene in the studies checked, with the rest unexplained. V, J and clone size are those of that table, while D and trimming were read from the DNA. The sample table holds about 70,000 clones, of which 55% to 75% were seen once. Less than 20% of the sample is in the top ten clones.

The germline V gene provides CDR1 MGHDK and CDR2 SYGVNS. V is trimmed back by 2 bases and J by 4 bases, and the junction contains 5 bases that no gene match accounts for. The CDR3 contains 15 residues, cysteine and phenylalanine counted. Only CDR3 DNA remains: 45 bases, in frame from the first base. Sequenced input: PBMCs. The chain links TRBV25-1 with TRBJ1-2; TRBD1 agrees with 9 junctional bases. This sequence originates from a man aged 35-49 years in good health and CMV-seropositive. Here is the DNA: TGTGCCAGCAGTGAACAGACAGGGGGGGTCTATGGCTACACCTTC. This yields the protein CASSEQTGGVYGYTF.